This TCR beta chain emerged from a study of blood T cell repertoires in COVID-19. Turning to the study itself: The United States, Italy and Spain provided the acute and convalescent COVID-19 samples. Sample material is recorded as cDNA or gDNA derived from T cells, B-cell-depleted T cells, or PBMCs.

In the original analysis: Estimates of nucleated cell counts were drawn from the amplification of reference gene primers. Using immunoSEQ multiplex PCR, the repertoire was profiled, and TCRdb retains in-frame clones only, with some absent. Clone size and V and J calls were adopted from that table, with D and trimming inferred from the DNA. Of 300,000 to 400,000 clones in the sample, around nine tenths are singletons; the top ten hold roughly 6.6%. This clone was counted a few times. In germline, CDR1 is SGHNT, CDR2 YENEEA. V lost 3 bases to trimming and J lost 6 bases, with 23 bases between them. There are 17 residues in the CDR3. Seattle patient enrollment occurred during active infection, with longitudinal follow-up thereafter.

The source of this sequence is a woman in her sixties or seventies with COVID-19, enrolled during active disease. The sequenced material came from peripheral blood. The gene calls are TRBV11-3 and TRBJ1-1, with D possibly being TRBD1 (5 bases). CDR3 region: CASSFIKGSRGVPEAFF. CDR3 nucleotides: TGTGCCAGCAGCTTTATAAAGGGGAGTCGGGGGGTCCCTGAAGCTTTCTTT. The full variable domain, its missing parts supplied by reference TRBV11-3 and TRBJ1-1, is EAGVVQSPRYKIIEKKQPVAFWCNPISGHNTLYWYLQNLGQGPELLIRYENEEAVDDSQLPKDRFSAERLKGVDSTLKIQPAELGDSAVYLCASSFIKGSRGVPEAFFGQGTRLTVV.